These 21 T cell receptor beta chains were all obtained from the same sample, sequenced in a study of PD-L1 blockade in urothelial cancer (dated by TCRdb to about 2017). The time point tag for this specimen amounts to: pretreatment peripheral blood. The receptor library was made with the immunoSEQ multiplex PCR assay. Imported from immuneACCESS, the table was reduced by TCRdb to in-frame sequences with V and J called. These copies leave out some clones; in studies compared against another copy, an unresolved V gene accounts for under half, and the cause of the remainder is not known. Recorded for this sample are about 81,000 clones; over 80% of them occurred a single time. About 6.2% of the sample is taken by the ten largest. The sequencing used PBMCs, collected around atezolizumab (anti-PD-L1) treatment. The origin of the receptors is a middle-aged man with urothelial cancer.

This clone has only a few counts. This chain connects TRBV5-8 to TRBJ2-2, with 12 bases fitting TRBD2. The CDR3 length is 17 residues. With V trimmed by 5 bases and J by 2 bases, 7 bases remained unmatched. Germline V CDR1 and CDR2: SGHTS, YDEGEE. CDR3 sequence reads: CASRGGGLAGNTGELFF. Written as DNA, the CDR3 is TGTGCCAGCAGGGGTGGCGGACTAGCGGGAAACACCGGGGAGCTGTTTTTT.

The V call is TRBV2, the J call TRBJ2-1, with 10 bases identical to TRBD2. Trimming took 5 bases from V and 4 from J; bases not matched to a gene: 2. Germline CDR1 reads SNHLY; CDR2 reads FYNNEI. This CDR3 is 14 amino acids long. CDR3 loop: CASSRLAGYNEQFF. The DNA of the CDR3 is TGTGCCAGCAGTCGACTAGCGGGTTACAATGAGCAGTTCTTC.

The chain couples TRBV6-1 to TRBJ2-7; D is undetermined. V was cut by 0 bases and J by 3 bases, with 6 bases left in between. There are 13 residues in the CDR3. The germline V gene has CDR1 MNHNS and CDR2 SASEGT. The CDR3 sequence: CASSEAASYEQYF. The DNA for the CDR3 is TGTGCCAGCAGTGAAGCGGCCAGCTACGAGCAGTACTTC.

This clone came up a few times. V usage is TRBV19 and J usage is TRBJ2-1; D is ambiguous. The V gene lost 5 bases and the J gene lost 4 bases, with 6 bases spanning the gap. CDR1 and CDR2 (germline): LNHDA, SQIVND (reference sequence). The CDR3 is 12 residues long. CDR3 nucleotide sequence: TGTGCCAGTAGTGAACGGTACAATGAGCAGTTCTTC. It specifies CASSERYNEQFF.

The genes are TRBV19 and TRBJ2-1; possibly TRBD2 for D (5 bases). V was trimmed by 4 bases and J by 6 bases, leaving 13 bases between them. In germline, CDR1 is LNHDA, CDR2 SQIVND (reference sequence). The CDR3 runs to 14 residues. This chain's CDR3 is CASSTTSSGNEQFF. For the CDR3, the DNA is TGTGCCAGTAGTACAACTAGTAGTGGCAATGAGCAGTTCTTC.

The chain joins TRBV2 to TRBJ2-4; D may be TRBD2 (7 bases). The CDR3 length is 13 residues. Germline V gives CDR1 SNHLY, CDR2 FYNNEI. The ends were cut back, 4 bases at V and 10 bases at J, with 14 bases in the middle. The CDR3 DNA reads TGTGCCAGCAGTGGCGGGGGCCTAAGGATTCAGTACTTC. Translating it yields CASSGGGLRIQYF. Full variable domain (remainder filled in from reference TRBV2 and TRBJ2-4): EPEVTQTPSHQVTQMGQEVILRCVPISNHLYFYWYRQILGQKVEFLVSFYNNEISEKSEIFDDQFSVERPDGSNFTLKIRSTKLEDSAMYFCASSGGGLRIQYFGAGTRLSVL.

The rearrangement joins TRBV6-1 to TRBJ1-4; tentative D call: TRBD1 (5 bases). CDR1 and CDR2 (germline): MNHNS, SASEGT. The CDR3 loop spans 13 amino acids. V was shortened by 7 bases and J by 4 bases, with 10 bases between the two germline ends. CDR3 nucleotide sequence: TGTGCCAGCAACAGACAGATTAATGAAAAACTGTTTTTT. This translates into CASNRQINEKLFF.

The chain employs TRBV6-1 and TRBJ1-1; possible D gene TRBD1, 6 bases. The V end was cut by 3 bases, the J end by 11 bases, with 19 bases between. The V gene's germline CDR1 is MNHNS and CDR2 SASEGT. The length of the CDR3 is 14 residues. CDR3 nucleotide sequence: TGTGCCAGCAGTGATAGGCGGACAGAGAGTAGGGCTTTCTTT. Its translation: CASSDRRTESRAFF.

The V call is TRBV18, the J call TRBJ2-7; 7 nucleotides match TRBD2. V was clipped by 2 bases and J by 5 bases; unmatched bases: 27. This CDR3 has 21 residues. Germline assignment: CDR1 KGHSH and CDR2 LQKENI. In DNA form, the CDR3 reads TGTGCCAGCTCACCAATTTCGCAACGGCATCGCAAAGGGCGGGAGTACCACGAGCAGTACTTC. Its protein is CASSPISQRHRKGREYHEQYF.

The chain combines TRBV6-5 with TRBJ1-1; D uncertain. Trimming pared 6 bases from V and 3 bases from J, leaving 11 bases between. The CDR3 covers 13 residues. Germline CDR1 reads MNHEY; CDR2 reads SVGAGI. Here the CDR3 reads CASSRGGDTEAFF. The CDR3 region has the DNA TGTGCCAGCAGCCGTGGAGGTGACACTGAAGCTTTCTTT.

Concerning this clone: This same CDR3 is encoded by further DNA sequences in the sample. The V call is TRBV7-9, the J call TRBJ1-1; D might be TRBD1 (5 bases). CDR3 length: 14 residues. V was trimmed by 1 base and J by 1 base, leaving 7 bases between them. From germline, CDR1 is SEHNR and CDR2 FQNEAQ (reference sequence). In DNA form, the CDR3 reads TGTGCCAGCAGCTTAGTTGGGGCGAACACTGAAGCTTTCTTT. It translates to CASSLVGANTEAFF.

The chain combines TRBV28 with TRBJ2-6; no clear D. V was shortened by 4 bases and J by 2 bases, with 6 bases between the two germline ends. CDR1 and CDR2 from the germline V gene are MDHEN and SYDVKM. This CDR3 spans 14 amino acids. This chain's CDR3 is CASSSVTGANVLTF. Here the CDR3 DNA reads TGTGCCAGCAGTTCGGTTACTGGGGCCAACGTCCTGACTTTC. Based on the CDR3 plus reference TRBV28 and TRBJ2-6, the full variable domain is DVKVTQSSRYLVKRTGEKVFLECVQDMDHENMFWYRQDPGLGLRLIYFSYDVKMKEKGDIPEGYSVSREKKERFSLILESASTNQTSMYLCASSSVTGANVLTFGAGSRLTVL.

This chain's CDR3 is CASSLGSLGANVLTF. CDR3 coding DNA: TGTGCCAGCAGCTTAGGTAGCCTGGGGGCCAACGTCCTGACTTTC. The chain employs TRBV11-2 and TRBJ2-6; D is unresolved. Trimming removed 1 base from V and 4 bases from J, with 8 bases in between. CDR1 is SGHAT, CDR2 FQNNGV, per germline. The CDR3 loop spans 15 amino acids. Variable domain in full (rest from reference TRBV11-2 and TRBJ2-6): EAGVAQSPRYKIIEKRQSVAFWCNPISGHATLYWYQQILGQGPKLLIQFQNNGVVDDSQLPKDRFSAERLKGVDSTLKIQPAKLEDSAVYLCASSLGSLGANVLTFGAGSRLTVL.

The chain uses TRBV28 and TRBJ1-1; TRBD1 matches 7 bases. The CDR3 covers 14 residues. Germline CDR1 reads MDHEN; CDR2 reads SYDVKM. The junction had 1 base not matched to a gene; V was cut back by 2 bases and J by 1 base. The CDR3 loop is CASSLGTANTEAFF. CDR3 nucleotide sequence: TGTGCCAGCAGTTTAGGGACAGCGAACACTGAAGCTTTCTTT.

The chain employs TRBV7-3 and TRBJ1-1; D may be TRBD1 (5 bases). This CDR3 region has 13 residues. CDR1 is SGHTA and CDR2 is FQGTGA in the germline V gene. With 2 bases removed from V and 2 bases from J, the gap between germline ends came to 6 bases. CDR3 sequence reads: CASSLDSNTEAFF. The CDR3 bases are TGTGCCAGCAGCTTAGACAGCAACACTGAAGCTTTCTTT.

The chain has TRBV29-1 and TRBJ1-1; 11 bases line up with TRBD1. The length of the CDR3 is 14 residues. CDR1 SQVTM and CDR2 ANQGSEA come from the germline V gene. V was clipped by 7 bases and J by 4 bases; unmatched bases: 8. The DNA for the CDR3 is TGCAGCGCCCAAAGGGGGACAGGGGGCACTGAAGCTTTCTTT. Protein sequence: CSAQRGTGGTEAFF.

V usage is TRBV7-9 and J usage is TRBJ1-1; no clear D gene. CDR3 size: 13 residues. Per the germline V gene, CDR1 is SEHNR and CDR2 is FQNEAQ (reference sequence). V was cut by 3 bases and J by 3 bases, with 8 bases left in between. In nucleotides, the CDR3 is TGTGCCAGCAGCTTTGAGTCCTACACTGAAGCTTTCTTT. Amino acids: CASSFESYTEAFF.

The rearrangement uses TRBV5-4 and TRBJ2-1; 8 nucleotides match TRBD1. CDR1 and CDR2 from the germline V gene are SGHNT and YYREEE (reference sequence). The CDR3 loop spans 16 amino acids. V lost 6 bases, J lost 0 bases, and 8 bases stayed unmatched. CDR3 region: CASIYGQGSSYNEQFF. The CDR3, as DNA: TGTGCCAGCATCTACGGACAGGGTAGCTCCTACAATGAGCAGTTCTTC.

This clone occurred once. The rearrangement joins TRBV2 to TRBJ2-7; D not resolved. Between the trimmed V and J ends, which lost 6 bases and 3 bases, there was a span of 18 bases. Per the germline V gene, CDR1 is SNHLY and CDR2 is FYNNEI. The CDR3 runs to 15 residues. The chain's CDR3 is CASRETLLSIYEQYF. The CDR3 DNA follows: TGTGCCAGCAGGGAGACCCTACTCTCGATCTACGAGCAGTACTTC.

This rearrangement joins TRBV5-1 to TRBJ2-3; 8 nucleotides line up with TRBD2. V was pared by 4 bases and J by 5 bases, with 9 bases of the junction left unmatched. The CDR3 contains 15 residues. CDR1 and CDR2 (germline): SGHRS, YFSETQ. The chain's CDR3 is CASSIQAGVQDTQYF. DNA for the CDR3: TGCGCCAGCAGCATACAAGCGGGAGTTCAAGATACGCAGTATTTT.

The chain couples TRBV30 to TRBJ2-7; 10 nucleotides line up with TRBD2. V was clipped by 0 bases and J by 6 bases; unmatched bases: 2. Germline values: CDR1 GTSNPN, CDR2 SVGIG (reference sequence). The CDR3 is made up of 13 amino acids. The CDR3 loop is CAWSVSGRVEQYF. The CDR3 nucleotides read TGTGCCTGGAGTGTCAGCGGGAGGGTCGAGCAGTACTTC.